One sample yielded the 21 T cell receptor beta chains listed below, sequenced in a study of cytomegalovirus exposure and HLA in healthy donors. Assay used: immunoSEQ multiplex PCR; TCRdb lists only in-frame clones, some missing. The data contain a few hundred thousand clones, more than 85% of them singletons. The sample comprised PBMCs. The receptors come from a young man in good health and CMV-seropositive.

The chain combines TRBV4-3 with TRBJ2-1, with D possibly TRBD2 on 6 matching bases. The CDR3 has 14 residues. V shed 7 bases and J shed 9 bases, with 19 bases lying between them. Germline V gene sequence: CDR1 LGHNA, CDR2 YSLEER. The CDR3 region has the DNA TGCGCCAGCACCTGGGGGGAGTCCCGGGCTGAGCAGTTCTTC. This codes for CASTWGESRAEQFF.

The rearrangement joins TRBV30 to TRBJ2-7; 8 nucleotides match TRBD1. V gave up 6 bases and J gave up 3 bases; unmatched junction bases: 13. CDR1 and CDR2 (germline): GTSNPN, SVGIG (reference sequence). This CDR3 has 15 residues. DNA for the CDR3: TGTGCCTGTTCCCCCGGACAGGGACCGATCTACGAGCAGTACTTC. Translation: CACSPGQGPIYEQYF. Complete variable domain (other parts from reference TRBV30 and TRBJ2-7): SQTIHQWPATLVQPVGSPLSLECTVEGTSNPNLYWYRQAAGRGLQLLFYSVGIGQISSEVPQNLSASRPQDRQFILSSKKLLLSDSGFYLCACSPGQGPIYEQYFGPGTRLTVT.

The chain combines TRBV28 with TRBJ1-1, with D tentatively TRBD1 (5 bases). The germline V gene encodes CDR1 MDHEN and CDR2 SYDVKM. The CDR3 spans 16 residues. Between the trimmed V and J ends, which lost 5 bases and 5 bases, there was a span of 21 bases. This CDR3 is CASSQPPGRGRTEAFF. The CDR3 DNA sequence: TGTGCCAGCAGTCAGCCCCCAGGGCGGGGGAGGACTGAAGCTTTCTTT.

The V gene is TRBV6-1, the J gene TRBJ2-5, with TRBD2 identical over 7 bases. Germline V gives CDR1 MNHNS, CDR2 SASEGT. The CDR3 runs to 14 residues. Trimming cost V 3 bases and J 7 bases; bases outside gene matches: 8. This chain's CDR3 is CASSDQGGTGTQYF. The CDR3, as DNA: TGTGCCAGCAGTGATCAGGGAGGGACGGGGACCCAGTACTTC.

V is TRBV27 and J is TRBJ1-1, with D tentatively TRBD1 (5 bases). The ends were cut back, 4 bases at V and 5 bases at J, with 11 bases in the middle. The CDR3 contains 13 residues. Germline-derived CDR1 and CDR2 are MNHEY and SMNVEV (reference sequence). CDR3 sequence: CASSWAGGTEAFF. The CDR3 bases are TGTGCCAGCAGTTGGGCCGGGGGTACTGAAGCTTTCTTT.

This clone was observed a single time. V gene TRBV10-3 combines with J gene TRBJ2-7; 7 bases match TRBD1. Germline values: CDR1 ENHRY, CDR2 SYGVKD. V shed 2 bases, J shed 3 bases, and the junction held 4 bases outside the gene matches. The CDR3 is made up of 14 amino acids. The CDR3 is CAISERQGNYEQYF. The DNA of the CDR3 is TGTGCCATCAGTGAGCGACAGGGAAACTACGAGCAGTACTTC.

The V and J genes are TRBV10-1 and TRBJ2-7; 10 bases align to TRBD2. CDR1 and CDR2 from the germline V gene are WNHNN and SYGVQD (reference sequence). V gave up 2 bases and J gave up 4 bases; unmatched junction bases: 5. This CDR3 region has 15 residues. CDR3 in amino acids: CASSELAGVGYEQYF. The CDR3 bases are TGCGCCAGCAGTGAGCTAGCGGGAGTGGGATACGAGCAGTACTTC.

CDR3 residues: CASSLQGSTYEQYF. CDR3 sequence (DNA): TGTGCCAGCAGTTTACAGGGGTCGACCTACGAGCAGTACTTC. This chain uses TRBV27 with TRBJ2-7, with D perhaps TRBD1 (6 bases). V was pared by 2 bases and J by 2 bases, with 10 bases between. The germline V gene has CDR1 MNHEY and CDR2 SMNVEV (reference sequence). The CDR3 is made up of 14 amino acids.

The J gene is TRBJ2-7, the V gene TRBV9; D gene uncertain. The CDR3 is made up of 9 amino acids. Germline V gene data show CDR1 as SGDLS and CDR2 as YYNGEE. Trimming pared 0 bases from V and 9 bases from J, leaving 1 base between. CDR3 sequence (DNA): TGTGCCAGCAGCGTAGTGCAGTACTTC. It specifies CASSVVQYF.

Note on this clone: Other DNA sequences of this sample code for an identical CDR3. The genes are TRBV6-5 and TRBJ2-7; 9 positions agree with TRBD1. This CDR3 contains 15 residues. Germline V lookup: CDR1 MNHEY, CDR2 SVGAGI. The V segment lost 0 bases and the J segment 4 bases; nucleotides outside the gene matches: 4. The CDR3, as DNA: TGTGCCAGCAGTTACTCCGGGACAGGGCTATACGAGCAGTACTTC. This sequence encodes CASSYSGTGLYEQYF.

The V gene is TRBV5-4, the J gene TRBJ1-1; possibly TRBD1 for D (5 bases). Germline assignment: CDR1 SGHNT and CDR2 YYREEE (reference sequence). Deletions cut 4 bases from V and 8 bases from J, with 24 bases between. This CDR3 comprises 16 residues. CDR3 protein: CASSTPQVSRTAEAFF. The CDR3 DNA follows: TGTGCCAGCAGCACCCCACAGGTTAGTAGGACGGCAGAAGCTTTCTTT.

V and J are TRBV5-4 and TRBJ1-1; no clear D. The CDR3 totals 14 residues. The germline gives CDR1 SGHNT, CDR2 YYREEE (reference sequence). Trimming took off 3 bases at V and 1 base at J, with 10 bases between the two ends. Here the CDR3 reads CASSWEPENTEAFF. The CDR3 DNA reads as TGTGCCAGCAGCTGGGAGCCCGAGAACACTGAAGCTTTCTTT.

This clone has only a few counts. The chain uses TRBV19 and TRBJ1-1; D is unclear. The CDR3 consists of 13 residues. Germline V CDR1 and CDR2: LNHDA, SQIVND (reference sequence). Deletions cut 3 bases from V and 1 base from J, with 6 bases between. The CDR3 here is CASSILGNTEAFF. In DNA form, the CDR3 reads TGTGCCAGTAGTATCTTGGGGAACACTGAAGCTTTCTTT.

This clone was seen a single time. This chain joins TRBV30 and TRBJ1-1; D call uncertain. V lost 3 bases to trimming and J lost 1 base, with 9 bases between them. Germline CDR1 GTSNPN, CDR2 SVGIG (reference sequence). The length of the CDR3 is 13 residues. The CDR3 DNA is TGTGCCTGGAGCACTCAGTCGAACACTGAAGCTTTCTTT. Its protein product is CAWSTQSNTEAFF. Drawing the rest from reference TRBV30 and TRBJ1-1, the complete variable domain is SQTIHQWPATLVQPVGSPLSLECTVEGTSNPNLYWYRQAAGRGLQLLFYSVGIGQISSEVPQNLSASRPQDRQFILSSKKLLLSDSGFYLCAWSTQSNTEAFFGQGTRLTVV.

The V and J genes are TRBV7-2 and TRBJ2-2; 11 bases are shared with TRBD2. Germline V gene sequence: CDR1 SGHTA, CDR2 FQGNSA. The CDR3 sequence is 15 residues long. V lost 6 bases, J lost 7 bases, and 7 bases stayed unmatched. The DNA of the CDR3 is TGTGCCAGCAGTCGACGTCTAGCGGGAGGCGGGGAGCTGTTTTTT. This encodes CASSRRLAGGGELFF.

The table lists this clone with a count of one. In DNA form, the CDR3 reads TGTGCCAGCTCACCAAAGCAGGGGGAAGCTTTCTTT. This encodes CASSPKQGEAFF. The chain joins TRBV18 to TRBJ1-1; D is perhaps TRBD1 (6 bases). Germline V gene lookup returns CDR1 KGHSH and CDR2 LQKENI. The germline V and J ends were trimmed by 2 bases and 8 bases, with 9 bases remaining between them. The CDR3 is 12 amino acids.

The genes are TRBV7-9 and TRBJ2-1; 10 positions agree with TRBD1. CDR3 length: 14 residues. V was clipped by 5 bases and J by 7 bases; unmatched bases: 5. Looked up from germline, CDR1 is SEHNR and CDR2 is FQNEAQ (reference sequence). CDR3 protein: CASSLRDRGNEQFF. CDR3 in DNA: TGTGCCAGCAGCCTCCGGGACAGGGGTAATGAGCAGTTCTTC.

This chain connects TRBV28 to TRBJ1-4; TRBD1 might be the D (5 bases). The germline CDR1 and CDR2 sequences are MDHEN and SYDVKM. The V end lost 4 bases, the J end lost 8 bases, and 20 bases lay between the germline ends. The CDR3 is 16 residues long. CDR3 bases: TGTGCCAGCAGTTCCAACTCCGGGGGACCCCGAGAAAAACTGTTTTTT. Protein product: CASSSNSGGPREKLFF.

This chain uses TRBV21-1 with TRBJ2-2; the table assigns TRBD1, which was not confirmed against the DNA. TRBV21-1 is deemed a pseudogene. The length of the CDR3 is 16 residues. CDR3 in DNA: TGTGCCAGCAGCAAAGGACGACAGGGGCCGGGCGGGGAGCTGTTTTTT. Protein sequence: CASSKGRQGPGGELFF.

This clone came up a few times. Here the CDR3 DNA reads TGTGCCAGTAGTAGCAACATCGATAGCAATCAGCCCCAGCATTTT. This translates into CASSSNIDSNQPQHF. V is TRBV19 and J is TRBJ1-5; no reliable D call. The CDR3 has 15 residues. Trimming left V 4 bases short and J 0 bases short, with 10 bases between. Germline V gene data show CDR1 as LNHDA and CDR2 as SQIVND (reference sequence).

The chain is built from TRBV7-2 and TRBJ2-7; D tentatively reads TRBD1 or TRBD2 (5 bases each). The CDR3 length is 15 residues. Germline loops: CDR1 SGHTA, CDR2 FQGNSA. The germline V and J ends were trimmed by 3 bases and 7 bases, with 19 bases remaining between them. CDR3 coding DNA: TGTGCCAGCAGCTTCTCGTCGTCTCAGTGGGGGGAGCAGTACTTC. Protein: CASSFSSSQWGEQYF.